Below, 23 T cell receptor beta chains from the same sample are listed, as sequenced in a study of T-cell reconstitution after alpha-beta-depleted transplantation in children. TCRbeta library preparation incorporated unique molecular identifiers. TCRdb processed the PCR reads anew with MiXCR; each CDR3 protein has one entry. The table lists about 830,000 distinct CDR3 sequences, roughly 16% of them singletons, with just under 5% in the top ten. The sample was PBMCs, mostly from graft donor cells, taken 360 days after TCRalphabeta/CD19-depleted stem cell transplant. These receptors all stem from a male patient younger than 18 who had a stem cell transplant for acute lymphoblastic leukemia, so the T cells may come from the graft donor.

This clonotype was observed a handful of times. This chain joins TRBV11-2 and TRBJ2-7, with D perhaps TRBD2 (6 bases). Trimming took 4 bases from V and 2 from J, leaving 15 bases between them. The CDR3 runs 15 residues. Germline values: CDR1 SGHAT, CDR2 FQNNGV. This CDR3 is CASSSRDWYTYEQYF. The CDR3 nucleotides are TGTGCCAGCAGCTCTCGGGACTGGTATACCTACGAGCAGTACTTC. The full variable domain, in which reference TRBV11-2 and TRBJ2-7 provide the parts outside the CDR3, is EAGVAQSPRYKIIEKRQSVAFWCNPISGHATLYWYQQILGQGPKLLIQFQNNGVVDDSQLPKDRFSAERLKGVDSTLKIQPAKLEDSAVYLCASSSRDWYTYEQYFGPGTRLTVT.

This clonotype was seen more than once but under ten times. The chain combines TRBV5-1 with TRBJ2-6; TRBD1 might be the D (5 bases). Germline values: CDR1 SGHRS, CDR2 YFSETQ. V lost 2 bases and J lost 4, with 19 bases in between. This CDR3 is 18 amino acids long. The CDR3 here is CASSFGMGQGYGANVLTF. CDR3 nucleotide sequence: TGCGCCAGCAGCTTCGGTATGGGGCAGGGTTACGGGGCCAACGTCCTGACTTTC.

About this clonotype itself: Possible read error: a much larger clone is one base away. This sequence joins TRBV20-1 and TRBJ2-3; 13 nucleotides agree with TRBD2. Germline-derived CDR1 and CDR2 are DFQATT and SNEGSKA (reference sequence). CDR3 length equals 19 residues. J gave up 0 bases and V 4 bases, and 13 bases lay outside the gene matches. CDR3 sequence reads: CSATRTSGRCVGSTDTQYF. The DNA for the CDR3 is TGCAGTGCTACTAGGACTAGCGGGAGATGTGTAGGAAGCACAGATACGCAGTATTTT.

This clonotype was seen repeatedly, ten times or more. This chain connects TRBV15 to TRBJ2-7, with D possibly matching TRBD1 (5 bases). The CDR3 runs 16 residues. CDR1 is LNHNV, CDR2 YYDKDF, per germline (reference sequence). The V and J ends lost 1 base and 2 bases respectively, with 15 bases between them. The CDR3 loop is CATSRGWGSPAYEQYF. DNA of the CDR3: TGTGCCACCAGCAGAGGATGGGGCAGTCCGGCCTACGAGCAGTACTTC.

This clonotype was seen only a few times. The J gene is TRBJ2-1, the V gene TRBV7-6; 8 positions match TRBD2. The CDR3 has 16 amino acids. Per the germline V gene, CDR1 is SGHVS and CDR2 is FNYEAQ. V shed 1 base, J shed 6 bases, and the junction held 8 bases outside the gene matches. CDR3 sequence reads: CASSLETSAIPNEQFF. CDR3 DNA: TGTGCCAGCAGCTTAGAGACTAGCGCTATACCCAATGAGCAGTTCTTC.

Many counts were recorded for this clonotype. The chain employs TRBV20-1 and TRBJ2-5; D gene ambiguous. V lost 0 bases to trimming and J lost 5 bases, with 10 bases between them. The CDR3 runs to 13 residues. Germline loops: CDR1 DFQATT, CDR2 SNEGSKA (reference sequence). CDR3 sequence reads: CSARDTWVETQYF. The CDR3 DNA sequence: TGCAGTGCTAGAGATACTTGGGTCGAGACCCAGTACTTC.

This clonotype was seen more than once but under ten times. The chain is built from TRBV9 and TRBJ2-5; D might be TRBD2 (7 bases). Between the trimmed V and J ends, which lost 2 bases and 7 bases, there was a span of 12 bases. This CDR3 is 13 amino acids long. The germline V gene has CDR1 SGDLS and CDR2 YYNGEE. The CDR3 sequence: CASSVIAGATQYF. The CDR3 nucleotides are TGTGCCAGCAGCGTTATTGCGGGGGCGACCCAGTACTTC.

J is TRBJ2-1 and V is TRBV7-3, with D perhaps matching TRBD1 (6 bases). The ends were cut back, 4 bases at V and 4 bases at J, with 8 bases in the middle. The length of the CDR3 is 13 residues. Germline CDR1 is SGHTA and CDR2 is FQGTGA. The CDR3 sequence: CASSWTVYNEQFF. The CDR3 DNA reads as TGTGCCAGCAGCTGGACAGTTTACAATGAGCAGTTCTTC.

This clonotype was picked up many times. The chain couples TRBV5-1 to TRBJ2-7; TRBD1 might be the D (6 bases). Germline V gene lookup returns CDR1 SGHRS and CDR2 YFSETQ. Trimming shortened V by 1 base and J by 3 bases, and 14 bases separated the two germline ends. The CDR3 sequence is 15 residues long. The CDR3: CASSLRGSIDYEQYF. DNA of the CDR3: TGCGCCAGCAGCTTGAGGGGGTCCATAGACTACGAGCAGTACTTC.

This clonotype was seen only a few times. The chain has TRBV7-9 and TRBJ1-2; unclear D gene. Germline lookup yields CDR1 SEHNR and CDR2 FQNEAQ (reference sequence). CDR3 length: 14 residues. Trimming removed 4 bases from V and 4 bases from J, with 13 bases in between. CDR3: CASSSGSVRYGYTF. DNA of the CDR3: TGTGCCAGCAGCTCGGGGTCGGTTCGCTATGGCTACACCTTC.

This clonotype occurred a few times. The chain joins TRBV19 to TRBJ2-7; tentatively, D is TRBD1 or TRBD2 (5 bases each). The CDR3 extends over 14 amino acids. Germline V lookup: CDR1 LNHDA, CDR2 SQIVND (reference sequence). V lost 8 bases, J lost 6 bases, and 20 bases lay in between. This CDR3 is CASSKGRATGEQYF. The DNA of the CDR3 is TGTGCCAGTTCCAAGGGGCGGGCTACAGGCGAGCAGTACTTC.

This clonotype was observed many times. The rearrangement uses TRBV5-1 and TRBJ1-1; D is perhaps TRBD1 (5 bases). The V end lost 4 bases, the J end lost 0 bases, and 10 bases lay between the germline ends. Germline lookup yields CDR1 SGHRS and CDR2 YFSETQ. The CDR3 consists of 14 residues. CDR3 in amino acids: CASSRDGLNTEAFF. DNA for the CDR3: TGCGCCAGCAGCCGGGACGGATTGAACACTGAAGCTTTCTTT.

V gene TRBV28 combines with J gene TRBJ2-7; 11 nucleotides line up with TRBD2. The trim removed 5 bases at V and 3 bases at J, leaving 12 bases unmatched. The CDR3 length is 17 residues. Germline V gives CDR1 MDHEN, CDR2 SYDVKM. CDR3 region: CASSLLLTSGRRYEQYF. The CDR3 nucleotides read TGTGCCAGCAGTCTTCTCCTAACTAGCGGGAGACGCTACGAGCAGTACTTC.

The CDR3 coding sequence is TGTGCCAGCAGGCAAATTAATGAGCAGTTCTTC. It specifies CASRQINEQFF. This rearrangement joins TRBV7-9 to TRBJ2-1; D remains ambiguous. Trimming left V 6 bases short and J 7 bases short, with 7 bases between. Germline values: CDR1 SEHNR, CDR2 FQNEAQ (reference sequence). The CDR3 sequence is 11 residues long.

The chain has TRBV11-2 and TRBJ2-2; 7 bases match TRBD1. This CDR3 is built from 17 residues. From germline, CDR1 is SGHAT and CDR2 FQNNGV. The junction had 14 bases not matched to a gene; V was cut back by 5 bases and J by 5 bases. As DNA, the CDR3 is TGTGCCAGCAGCGCGGACAGGCCGCTTGGGAAAACCGGGGAGCTGTTTTTT. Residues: CASSADRPLGKTGELFF. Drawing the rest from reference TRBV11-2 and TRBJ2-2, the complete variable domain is EAGVAQSPRYKIIEKRQSVAFWCNPISGHATLYWYQQILGQGPKLLIQFQNNGVVDDSQLPKDRFSAERLKGVDSTLKIQPAKLEDSAVYLCASSADRPLGKTGELFFGEGSRLTVL.

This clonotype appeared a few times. CDR3 in amino acids: CASSPFVGSPLHF. CDR3 in DNA: TGTGCCAGCAGTCCCTTTGTAGGCTCACCCCTCCACTTT. This rearrangement joins TRBV25-1 to TRBJ1-6, with D unresolved. The length of the CDR3 is 13 residues. The germline V gene encodes CDR1 MGHDK and CDR2 SYGVNS. V was shortened by 5 bases and J by 10 bases, with 12 bases between the two germline ends.

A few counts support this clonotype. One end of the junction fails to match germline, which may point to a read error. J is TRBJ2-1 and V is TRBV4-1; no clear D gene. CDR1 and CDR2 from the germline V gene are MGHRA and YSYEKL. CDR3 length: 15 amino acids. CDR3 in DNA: TGCGCCAGCAGCCAAGATTCGGCGACCGCCGTGGATCGTCTCTTC. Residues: CASSQDSATAVDRLF.

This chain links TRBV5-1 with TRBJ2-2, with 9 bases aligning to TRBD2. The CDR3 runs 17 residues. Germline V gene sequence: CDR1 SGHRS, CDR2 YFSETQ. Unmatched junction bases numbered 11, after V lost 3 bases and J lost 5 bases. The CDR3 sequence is CASSSGLAGQRTGELFF. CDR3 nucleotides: TGCGCCAGCAGCTCTGGGCTAGCGGGACAGAGGACCGGGGAGCTGTTTTTT.

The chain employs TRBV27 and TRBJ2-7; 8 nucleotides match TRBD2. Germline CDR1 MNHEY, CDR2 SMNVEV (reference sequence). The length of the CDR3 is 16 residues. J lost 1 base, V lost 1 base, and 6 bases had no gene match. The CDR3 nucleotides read TGTGCCAGCAGTTTATATGAGGGACTAGGATCCTACGAGCAGTACTTC. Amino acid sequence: CASSLYEGLGSYEQYF.

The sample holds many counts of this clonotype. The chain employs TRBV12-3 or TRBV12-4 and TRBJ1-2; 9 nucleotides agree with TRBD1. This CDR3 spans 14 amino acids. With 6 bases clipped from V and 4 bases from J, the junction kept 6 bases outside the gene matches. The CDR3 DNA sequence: TGTGCCAGCAGCCTCCGACAGGGGGTCTATGGCTACACCTTC. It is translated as CASSLRQGVYGYTF.

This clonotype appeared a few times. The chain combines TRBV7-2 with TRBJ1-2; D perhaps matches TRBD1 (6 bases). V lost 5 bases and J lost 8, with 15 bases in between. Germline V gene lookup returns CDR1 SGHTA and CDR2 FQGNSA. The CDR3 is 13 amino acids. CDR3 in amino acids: CASSPQGPLGYTF. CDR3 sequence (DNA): TGTGCCAGCAGCCCACAGGGACCGTTGGGCTACACCTTC.

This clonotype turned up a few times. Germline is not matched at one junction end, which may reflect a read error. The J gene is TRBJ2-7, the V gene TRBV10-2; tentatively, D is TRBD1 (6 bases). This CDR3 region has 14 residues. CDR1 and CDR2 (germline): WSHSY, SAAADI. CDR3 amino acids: CASREWTDSYEQYF. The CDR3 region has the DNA TGCGCCAGCAGAGAGTGGACAGACTCCTACGAGCAGTACTTC.

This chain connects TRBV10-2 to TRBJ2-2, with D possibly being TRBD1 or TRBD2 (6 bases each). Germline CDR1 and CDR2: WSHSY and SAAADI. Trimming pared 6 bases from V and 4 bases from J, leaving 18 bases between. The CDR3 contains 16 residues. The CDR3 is CASSNRDRGRTGELFF. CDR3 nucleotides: TGCGCCAGCAGCAACCGGGACCGGGGGCGCACCGGGGAGCTGTTTTTT.